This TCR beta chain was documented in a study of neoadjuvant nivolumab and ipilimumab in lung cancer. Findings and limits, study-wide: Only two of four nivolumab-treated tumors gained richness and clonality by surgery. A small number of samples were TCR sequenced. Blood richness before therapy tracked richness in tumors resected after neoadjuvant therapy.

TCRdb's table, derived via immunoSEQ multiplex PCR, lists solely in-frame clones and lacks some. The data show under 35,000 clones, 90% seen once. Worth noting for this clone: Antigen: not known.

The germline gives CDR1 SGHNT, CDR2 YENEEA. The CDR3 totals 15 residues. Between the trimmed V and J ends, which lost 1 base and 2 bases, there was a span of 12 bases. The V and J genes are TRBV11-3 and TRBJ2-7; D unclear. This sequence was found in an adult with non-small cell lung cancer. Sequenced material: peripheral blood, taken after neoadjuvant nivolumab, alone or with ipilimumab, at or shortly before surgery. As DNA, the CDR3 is TGTGCCAGCAGCTTAGGAGGCCAGGCACCCTACGAGCAGTACTTC. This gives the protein CASSLGGQAPYEQYF. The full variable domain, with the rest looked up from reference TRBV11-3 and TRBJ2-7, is EAGVVQSPRYKIIEKKQPVAFWCNPISGHNTLYWYLQNLGQGPELLIRYENEEAVDDSQLPKDRFSAERLKGVDSTLKIQPAELGDSAVYLCASSLGGQAPYEQYFGPGTRLTVT.